Below, 3 T cell receptor beta chains from the same sample are listed, as sequenced in a study of blood T cells in healthy people across ages. The authors ran a second PCR of 7 to 11 cycles using a sample-barcoded 5' primer and a J-beta primer mix. Using its own MiXCR run on the 5' RACE reads, TCRdb lists one record per CDR3 protein. Of over 550,000 distinct CDR3 sequences detected, roughly 30% appear once; the ten largest clones hold 15% to 17%. Sample: blood. The receptors were gathered from an elderly woman in good health.

The chain recombines TRBV20-1 with TRBJ2-5; TRBD1 is a possible D gene (5 bases). Trimming pared 3 bases from V and 2 bases from J, leaving 7 bases between. The germline gives CDR1 DFQATT, CDR2 SNEGSKA (reference sequence). The length of the CDR3 is 12 residues. The CDR3 protein is CSASREQETQYF. DNA for the CDR3: TGCAGTGCTAGCAGGGAACAAGAGACCCAGTACTTC.

About this clonotype itself: A read error may explain this, as a much larger clone is one base away. The DNA for the CDR3 is TGTGCCAGCAGCCAAGATCAGGCTAGCGGGGGGGCCGTAGTAGAGCAGTTCTTC. Residues: CASSQDQASGGAVVEQFF. The rearrangement uses TRBV4-2 and TRBJ2-1; the match to TRBD2 covers 12 bases. CDR1 and CDR2 from the germline V gene are LGHNA and YNFKEQ. This CDR3 is 18 amino acids long. With 0 bases clipped from V and 10 bases from J, the junction kept 13 bases outside the gene matches.

This clonotype was detected only a few times. This chain joins TRBV30 and TRBJ2-7; D is unresolved. The CDR3 spans 13 residues. The germline V gene has CDR1 GTSNPN and CDR2 SVGIG (reference sequence). Trimming shortened V by 3 bases and J by 2 bases, and 11 bases separated the two germline ends. CDR3 residues: CAWRPKGPYEQYF. The CDR3 region has the DNA TGTGCCTGGAGGCCTAAAGGTCCCTACGAGCAGTACTTC.